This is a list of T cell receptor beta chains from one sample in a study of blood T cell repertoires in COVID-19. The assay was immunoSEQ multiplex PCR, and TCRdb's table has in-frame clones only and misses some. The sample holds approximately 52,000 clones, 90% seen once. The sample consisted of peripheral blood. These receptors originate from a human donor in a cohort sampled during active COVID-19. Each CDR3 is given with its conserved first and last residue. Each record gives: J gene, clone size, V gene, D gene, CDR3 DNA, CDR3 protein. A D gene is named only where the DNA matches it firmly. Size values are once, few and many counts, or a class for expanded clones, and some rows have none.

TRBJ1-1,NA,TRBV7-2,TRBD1,TGTGCCAGCAGCCAAGACAGGGGGAGGGCTTTCTTT,CASSQDRGRAFF
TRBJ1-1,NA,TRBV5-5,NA,TGTGCCAGCCGCGGGCGGGGGGAAACTGAAGCTTTCTTT,CASRGRGETEAFF
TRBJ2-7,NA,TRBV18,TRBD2,TGTGCCAGCTCACCACCGGTGGCACTAGCGGGAGGCTACGAGCAGTACTTC,CASSPPVALAGGYEQYF
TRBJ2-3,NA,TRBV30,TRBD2,TGTGCCTGGAGTCGACTAGCGACCGCCACAGATACGCAGTATTTT,CAWSRLATATDTQYF
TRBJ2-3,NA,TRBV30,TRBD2,TGTGCCTACACGGTTCTAGCGGGGGTAACAGATACGCAGTATTTT,CAYTVLAGVTDTQYF
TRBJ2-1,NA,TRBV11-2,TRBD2,TGTGCCAGCAGCACACTAGCGGGAGCAATAAATGAGCAGTTCTTC,CASSTLAGAINEQFF
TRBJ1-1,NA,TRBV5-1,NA,TGCGCCAGCAGCTTAAGATACAGGGTTCGGGGAATGAACACTGAAGCTTTCTTT,CASSLRYRVRGMNTEAFF
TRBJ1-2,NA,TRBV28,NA,TGTGCCAGCAGTTTATGGGGCGACAGGACTAACTATGGCTACACCTTC,CASSLWGDRTNYGYTF
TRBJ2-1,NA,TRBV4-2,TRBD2,TGTGCCAGCAGCCAGGATACTCTCAGGACTAGCGGGAGCCATGAGCAGTTCTTC,CASSQDTLRTSGSHEQFF
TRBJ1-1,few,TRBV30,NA,TGTGCCTGGAGTGTACTTCCCACGAACACTGAAGCTTTCTTT,CAWSVLPTNTEAFF
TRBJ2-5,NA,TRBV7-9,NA,TGTGCCAGCAGCTTACAGCGTTTACAAGAGACCCAGTACTTC,CASSLQRLQETQYF
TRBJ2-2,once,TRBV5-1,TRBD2,TGCGCCAGCAGCCTAAAGCCCCTAGCGGGAGCCGGGGAGCTGTTTTTT,CASSLKPLAGAGELFF
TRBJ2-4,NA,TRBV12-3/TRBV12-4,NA,TGTGCCAGCACGCGGACAGAGAAAAACATTCAGTACTTC,CASTRTEKNIQYF
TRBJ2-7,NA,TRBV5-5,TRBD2,TGTGCCAGCAGCTTGGTCGCGGGGGGCTACGAGCAGTACTTC,CASSLVAGGYEQYF
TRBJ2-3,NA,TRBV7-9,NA,TGTGCCAGCAGCTTACAGGGGCCAAGCACAGATACGCAGTATTTT,CASSLQGPSTDTQYF